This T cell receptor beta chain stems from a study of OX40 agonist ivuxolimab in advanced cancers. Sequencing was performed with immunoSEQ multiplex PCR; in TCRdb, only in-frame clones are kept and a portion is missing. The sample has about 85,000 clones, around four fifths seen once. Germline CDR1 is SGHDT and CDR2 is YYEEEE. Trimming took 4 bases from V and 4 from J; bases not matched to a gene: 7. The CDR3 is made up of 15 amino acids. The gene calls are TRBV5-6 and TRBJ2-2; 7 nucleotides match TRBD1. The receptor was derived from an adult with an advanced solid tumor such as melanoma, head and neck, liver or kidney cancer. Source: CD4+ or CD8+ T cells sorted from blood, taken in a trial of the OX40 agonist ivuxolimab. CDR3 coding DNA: TGTGCCAGCAGCCCCACTGGGACAGTCACCGGGGAGCTGTTTTTT. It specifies CASSPTGTVTGELFF.